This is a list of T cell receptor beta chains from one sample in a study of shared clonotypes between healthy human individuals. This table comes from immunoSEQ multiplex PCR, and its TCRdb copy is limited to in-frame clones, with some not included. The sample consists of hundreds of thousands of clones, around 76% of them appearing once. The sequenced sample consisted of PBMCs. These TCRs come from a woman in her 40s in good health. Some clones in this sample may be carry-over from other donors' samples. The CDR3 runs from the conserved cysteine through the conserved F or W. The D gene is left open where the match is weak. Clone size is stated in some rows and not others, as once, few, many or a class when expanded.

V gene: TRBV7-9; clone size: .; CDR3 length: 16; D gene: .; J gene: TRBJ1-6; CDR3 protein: CASSPGAGAQNSPLHF; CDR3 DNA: TGTGCCAGCAGCCCCGGGGCGGGGGCGCAGAATTCACCCCTCCACTTT
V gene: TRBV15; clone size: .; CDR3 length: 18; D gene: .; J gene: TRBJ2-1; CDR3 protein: CATSRVGAGISSYNEQFF; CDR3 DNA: TGTGCCACCAGCAGAGTCGGGGCAGGGATAAGCTCCTACAATGAGCAGTTCTTC
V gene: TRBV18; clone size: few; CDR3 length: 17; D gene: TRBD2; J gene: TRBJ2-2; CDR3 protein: CASSPGTSASYTGELFF; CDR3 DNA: TGTGCCAGCTCACCGGGGACTAGCGCATCGTACACCGGGGAGCTGTTTTTT
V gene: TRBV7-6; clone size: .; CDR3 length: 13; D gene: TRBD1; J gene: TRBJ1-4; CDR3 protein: CASSLGTGGQLFF; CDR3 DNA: TGTGCCAGCAGCTTAGGCACAGGGGGTCAACTGTTTTTT
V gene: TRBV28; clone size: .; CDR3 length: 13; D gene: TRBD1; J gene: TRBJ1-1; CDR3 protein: CASRDRGGTEAFF; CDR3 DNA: TGTGCCAGCAGAGACAGGGGAGGCACTGAAGCTTTCTTT
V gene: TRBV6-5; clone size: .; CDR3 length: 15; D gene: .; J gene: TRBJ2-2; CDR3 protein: CASSSRRQHTGELFF; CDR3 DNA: TGTGCCAGCAGTTCCCGAAGACAGCACACCGGGGAGCTGTTTTTT
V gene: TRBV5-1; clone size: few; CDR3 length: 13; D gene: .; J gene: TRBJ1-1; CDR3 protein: CASSLAGYTEAFF; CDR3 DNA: TGCGCCAGCAGCTTGGCAGGCTACACTGAAGCTTTCTTT
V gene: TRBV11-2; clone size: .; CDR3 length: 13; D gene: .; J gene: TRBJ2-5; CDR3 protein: CASSPGHQETQYF; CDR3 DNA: TGTGCCAGCAGCCCGGGACATCAAGAGACCCAGTACTTC
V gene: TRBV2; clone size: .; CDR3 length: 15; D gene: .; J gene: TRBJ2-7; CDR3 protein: CASSEGLGPNYEQYF; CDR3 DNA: TGTGCCAGCAGTGAAGGTCTAGGCCCTAACTACGAGCAGTACTTC
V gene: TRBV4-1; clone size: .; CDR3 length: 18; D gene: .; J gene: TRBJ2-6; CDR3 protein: CASSQVPLGEAGANVLTF; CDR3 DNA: TGCGCCAGCAGCCAAGTACCTCTCGGCGAGGCTGGGGCCAACGTCCTGACTTTC
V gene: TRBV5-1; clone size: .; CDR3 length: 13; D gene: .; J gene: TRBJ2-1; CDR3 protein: CASSLRGGYEQFF; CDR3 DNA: TGCGCCAGCAGCTTGAGGGGGGGCTATGAGCAGTTCTTC
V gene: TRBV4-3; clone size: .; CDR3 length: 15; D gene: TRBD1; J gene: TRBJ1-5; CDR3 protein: CASSQDDRVGQPQHF; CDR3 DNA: TGCGCCAGCAGCCAAGATGACAGGGTCGGCCAGCCCCAGCATTTT
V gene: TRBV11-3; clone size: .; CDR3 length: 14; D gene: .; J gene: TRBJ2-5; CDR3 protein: CASSLGAAQETQYF; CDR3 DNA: TGTGCCAGCAGCTTAGGGGCAGCTCAAGAGACCCAGTACTTC
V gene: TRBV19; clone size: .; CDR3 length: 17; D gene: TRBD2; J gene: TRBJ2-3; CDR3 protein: CASSVGLAEGSTDTQYF; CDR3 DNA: TGTGCCAGTAGTGTTGGTCTAGCGGAGGGGAGCACAGATACGCAGTATTTT
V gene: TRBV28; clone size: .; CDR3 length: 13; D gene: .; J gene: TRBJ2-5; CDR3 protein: CASSRRNQETQYF; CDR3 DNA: TGTGCCAGCAGCAGACGGAACCAAGAGACCCAGTACTTC
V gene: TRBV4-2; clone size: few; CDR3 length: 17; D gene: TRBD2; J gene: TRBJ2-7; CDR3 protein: CASSKSVSREIIYEQYF; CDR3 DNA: TGTGCCAGCAGCAAATCGGTATCGCGGGAGATTATCTACGAGCAGTACTTC
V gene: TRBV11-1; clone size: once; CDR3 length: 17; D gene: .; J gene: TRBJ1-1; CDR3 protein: CASSEPWRHSVDTEAFF; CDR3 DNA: TGTGCCAGCAGTGAGCCGTGGAGACATTCTGTCGACACTGAAGCTTTCTTT
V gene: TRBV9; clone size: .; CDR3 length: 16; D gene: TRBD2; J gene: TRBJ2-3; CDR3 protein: CASKARSGRSTDTQYF; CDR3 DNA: TGTGCCAGCAAGGCGAGAAGCGGGAGAAGCACAGATACGCAGTATTTT
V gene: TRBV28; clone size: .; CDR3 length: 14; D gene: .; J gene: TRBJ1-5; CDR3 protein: CASSLFGFNQPQHF; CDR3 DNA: TGTGCCAGCAGTTTATTCGGCTTCAATCAGCCCCAGCATTTT
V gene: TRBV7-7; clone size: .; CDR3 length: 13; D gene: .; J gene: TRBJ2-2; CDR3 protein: CASSRSEAGELFF; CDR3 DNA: TGTGCTAGCAGCCGATCGGAGGCCGGGGAGCTGTTTTTT
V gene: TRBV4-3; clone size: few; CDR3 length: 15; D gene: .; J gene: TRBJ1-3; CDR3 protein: CASSQWSRSGNTIYF; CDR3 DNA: TGCGCCAGCAGCCAATGGTCCCGCTCTGGAAACACCATATATTTT
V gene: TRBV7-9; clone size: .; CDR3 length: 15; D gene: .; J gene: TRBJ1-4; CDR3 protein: CASSLSGTRNEKLFF; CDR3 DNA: TGTGCCAGCAGCTTATCGGGCACCCGGAATGAAAAACTGTTTTTT